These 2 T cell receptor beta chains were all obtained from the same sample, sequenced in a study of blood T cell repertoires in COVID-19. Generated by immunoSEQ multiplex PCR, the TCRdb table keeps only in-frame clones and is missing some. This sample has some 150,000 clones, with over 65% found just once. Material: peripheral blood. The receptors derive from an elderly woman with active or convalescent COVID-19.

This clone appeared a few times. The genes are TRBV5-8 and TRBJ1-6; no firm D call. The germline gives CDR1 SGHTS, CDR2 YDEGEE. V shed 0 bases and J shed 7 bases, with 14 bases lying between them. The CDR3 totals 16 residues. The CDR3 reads CASSLGEGLRNSPLHF. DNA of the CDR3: TGTGCCAGCAGCTTGGGTGAGGGTTTAAGGAATTCACCCCTCCACTTT.

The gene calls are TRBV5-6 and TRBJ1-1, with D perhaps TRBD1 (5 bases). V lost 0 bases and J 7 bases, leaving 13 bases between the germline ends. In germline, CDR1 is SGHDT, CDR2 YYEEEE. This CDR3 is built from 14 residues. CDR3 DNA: TGTGCCAGCAGCTTGGAAGGGTTGGGGCTTGAAGCTTTCTTT. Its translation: CASSLEGLGLEAFF.